This TCR beta chain was documented in a study of Ad26.COV2.S vaccination and SARS-CoV-2 variants. The overall study: The donor participated in the COV1001 trial, in its Ad26.COV2.S arm. Study-wide results and limits: Spike-specific TCR breadth ran higher among vaccine recipients than placebo recipients. It is possible that the TCR breadth and depth analyses underestimated the total T cell responses.

The protocol was immunoSEQ multiplex PCR, while the TCRdb copy is restricted to in-frame clones and leaves out a portion. This table holds hundreds of thousands of clones, more than 70% found once. Stated treatment: approximately 18 received Ad26.COV2.S at low or high dose, single or two shots; roughly five received placebo; per-sample allocation not given. The samples date from day 63 after the first vaccine or placebo injection. Turning to this clone: Its antigen remains unknown.

J gave up 4 bases and V 6 bases, and 8 bases lay outside the gene matches. This CDR3 is built from 14 residues. Germline V CDR1 and CDR2: SQVTM, ANQGSEA. Here the sequenced sample was peripheral blood, taken in a trial of Ad26.COV2.S vaccine versus placebo. This sequence originates from a person aged 18 to 59 who received the Ad26.COV2.S COVID-19 vaccine or a placebo. This rearrangement joins TRBV29-1 to TRBJ1-1; TRBD1 matches at 10 bases. CDR3 protein: CSVCVGTGATEAFF. The CDR3 DNA reads TGCAGCGTCTGCGTGGGGACAGGGGCCACTGAAGCTTTCTTT. The variable domain in full, completed from reference TRBV29-1 and TRBJ1-1, reads SAVISQKPSRDICQRGTSLTIQCQVDSQVTMMFWYRQQPGQSLTLIATANQGSEATYESGFVIDKFPISRPNLTFSTLTVSNMSPEDSSIYLCSVCVGTGATEAFFGQGTRLTVV.